The 24 T cell receptor beta chains below come from one sample, sequenced in a study of cytomegalovirus exposure and HLA in healthy donors. PCR involved 60 Vbeta and 13 Jbeta primers. Method: immunoSEQ multiplex PCR; TCRdb's copy keeps in-frame clones and lacks some. Of just over 95,000 clones listed, about four fifths are singletons. Material: PBMCs. These receptors came from a human donor in good health.

The table lists this clone with a few counts. The chain uses TRBV18 and TRBJ2-1; 7 bases line up with TRBD2. Looked up from germline, CDR1 is KGHSH and CDR2 is LQKENI. J gave up 9 bases and V 2 bases, and 4 bases lay outside the gene matches. The CDR3 is 13 residues long. The CDR3 protein is CASSPAGEGEQFF. The CDR3 region has the DNA TGTGCCAGCTCACCAGCGGGAGAGGGTGAGCAGTTCTTC. Using reference TRBV18 and TRBJ2-1 for the parts outside the CDR3, the full variable domain is NAGVMQNPRHLVRRRGQEARLRCSPMKGHSHVYWYRQLPEEGLKFMVYLQKENIIDESGMPKERFSAEFPKEGPSILRIQQVVRGDSAAYFCASSPAGEGEQFFGPGTRLTVL.

The CDR3, as DNA: TGTGCCAGCAGCACCCGCCGGACAGGGAACACTGAAGCTTTCTTT. Amino acids: CASSTRRTGNTEAFF. The rearrangement joins TRBV7-2 to TRBJ1-1; 7 bases match TRBD1. Trimming took 5 bases from V and 1 from J; bases not matched to a gene: 7. Looked up from germline, CDR1 is SGHTA and CDR2 is FQGNSA. The CDR3 is 15 residues long.

The chain links TRBV13 to TRBJ1-6, with unresolved D. The CDR3 spans 13 residues. Trimming left V 1 base short and J 9 bases short, with 7 bases between. The germline gives CDR1 PRHDT, CDR2 FYEKMQ (reference sequence). The CDR3 is CASSLDSSSPLHF. For the CDR3, the DNA is TGTGCCAGCAGCTTAGACTCATCTTCACCCCTCCACTTT. Full variable domain (outside the CDR3, taken from reference TRBV13 and TRBJ1-6): AAGVIQSPRHLIKEKRETATLKCYPIPRHDTVYWYQQGPGQDPQFLISFYEKMQSDKGSIPDRFSAQQFSDYHSELNMSSLELGDSALYFCASSLDSSSPLHFGNGTRLTVT.

This clone has only a few counts. V is TRBV6-1 and J is TRBJ1-4, with TRBD1 matching 10 bases. Germline V CDR1 and CDR2: MNHNS, SASEGT. This CDR3 spans 13 amino acids. Unmatched junction bases numbered 3, after V lost 6 bases and J lost 8 bases. The CDR3 sequence: CASSRTGGEKLFF. The CDR3 nucleotides read TGTGCCAGCAGCCGGACAGGGGGAGAAAAACTGTTTTTT.

V gene TRBV5-6 combines with J gene TRBJ1-5; no reliable D call. The CDR3 length is 12 residues. The V gene's germline CDR1 is SGHDT and CDR2 YYEEEE. Trimming took off 4 bases at V and 4 bases at J, with 6 bases between the two ends. The CDR3 here is CASSLANQPQHF. Written as DNA, the CDR3 is TGTGCCAGCAGCCTCGCGAATCAGCCCCAGCATTTT. The full variable domain, its missing parts supplied by reference TRBV5-6 and TRBJ1-5, is DAGVTQSPTHLIKTRGQQVTLRCSPKSGHDTVSWYQQALGQGPQFIFQYYEEEERQRGNFPDRFSGHQFPNYSSELNVNALLLGDSALYLCASSLANQPQHFGDGTRLSIL.

The sample holds one count of this clone. This chain links TRBV6-5 with TRBJ1-2, with 7 bases lining up with TRBD1. V shed 8 bases, J shed 2 bases, and the junction held 5 bases outside the gene matches. The germline CDR1 and CDR2 sequences are MNHEY and SVGAGI. This CDR3 has 13 amino acids. For the CDR3, the DNA is TGTGCCAGCGGAGACAGGGTAAACTATGGCTACACCTTC. Residues: CASGDRVNYGYTF.

The chain has TRBV5-4 and TRBJ1-2, with D perhaps TRBD1 (6 bases). The V end lost 4 bases, the J end lost 7 bases, and 17 bases lay between the germline ends. The CDR3 is made up of 14 amino acids. Germline V gene data show CDR1 as SGHNT and CDR2 as YYREEE (reference sequence). In nucleotides, the CDR3 is TGTGCCAGCAGCACCGGGGGGCTCAATCGTGGCTACACCTTC. Protein sequence: CASSTGGLNRGYTF.

CDR3 coding DNA: TGTGCCAGCAGCTTAGCGGGGGGCGGTAGGACAGATACGCAGTATTTT. Its translation is CASSLAGGGRTDTQYF. This chain links TRBV11-2 with TRBJ2-3; a possible D gene is TRBD2 (7 bases). Germline V lookup: CDR1 SGHAT, CDR2 FQNNGV. V lost 1 base and J lost 3, with 14 bases in between. The CDR3 totals 16 residues.

V gene TRBV5-1 combines with J gene TRBJ2-3; TRBD1 agrees at 9 bases. This CDR3 is 17 amino acids long. Germline CDR1 reads SGHRS; CDR2 reads YFSETQ. With V trimmed by 2 bases and J by 4 bases, 11 bases remained unmatched. The CDR3 DNA reads as TGCGCCAGCAGCTTACCTAAACAGGGGGCTGCTCCAGATACGCAGTATTTT. This gives the protein CASSLPKQGAAPDTQYF. Combining the CDR3 with reference TRBV5-1 and TRBJ2-3 gives the whole variable domain KAGVTQTPRYLIKTRGQQVTLSCSPISGHRSVSWYQQTPGQGLQFLFEYFSETQRNKGNFPGRFSGRQFSNSRSEMNVSTLELGDSALYLCASSLPKQGAAPDTQYFGPGTRLTVL.

This clone was seen more than once but under ten times. The chain employs TRBV4-3 and TRBJ1-4; D is ambiguous. Deletions cut 0 bases from V and 11 bases from J, with 13 bases between. Looked up from germline, CDR1 is LGHNA and CDR2 is YSLEER. CDR3 length equals 14 residues. Here the CDR3 reads CASSQEPGFGKLFF. DNA of the CDR3: TGCGCCAGCAGCCAAGAACCCGGGTTTGGGAAACTGTTTTTT.

The chain recombines TRBV10-3 with TRBJ2-5, with a tentative D call TRBD2 (6 bases). Trimming left V 10 bases short and J 4 bases short, with 22 bases between. Germline lookup yields CDR1 ENHRY and CDR2 SYGVKD. The CDR3 runs 15 residues. CDR3 protein: CATQLGASGLETQYF. In DNA, the CDR3 is TGTGCCACCCAACTCGGGGCGAGCGGGTTAGAGACCCAGTACTTC.

The rearrangement joins TRBV19 to TRBJ1-6; TRBD1 matches 7 bases. There are 17 residues in the CDR3. Looked up from germline, CDR1 is LNHDA and CDR2 is SQIVND (reference sequence). V lost 4 bases to trimming and J lost 7 bases; unmatched junction nucleotides: 13. CDR3 sequence reads: CASSRLSVGTENSPLHF. CDR3 sequence (DNA): TGTGCCAGTAGTAGGCTATCGGTCGGGACAGAGAATTCACCCCTCCACTTT.

The V gene is TRBV10-3, the J gene TRBJ2-3; 10 nucleotides match TRBD2. Germline V gene data show CDR1 as ENHRY and CDR2 as SYGVKD. The trim removed 3 bases at V and 1 base at J, leaving 4 bases unmatched. The CDR3 consists of 16 residues. CDR3 protein: CAISDLAGAGTDTQYF. The CDR3 nucleotides read TGTGCCATCAGTGATCTAGCGGGGGCCGGCACAGATACGCAGTATTTT.

The chain joins TRBV5-1 to TRBJ2-7; TRBD2 is a possible D gene (6 bases). Germline V lookup: CDR1 SGHRS, CDR2 YFSETQ. Trimming took off 4 bases at V and 0 bases at J, with 11 bases between the two ends. The CDR3 spans 14 residues. CDR3 coding DNA: TGCGCCAGCAGCATGACTAGTTCCTCCTACGAGCAGTACTTC. It encodes CASSMTSSSYEQYF.

Concerning this clone: This is likely a read error, given that the CDR3 carries no conserved phenylalanine or tryptophan at its end. Because the CDR3's place on the DNA is in doubt, the DNA is left out and the CDR3 is given as listed by TCRdb. The chain has TRBV3-1 (or the pseudogene TRBV3-2) and TRBJ2-3; the table's D call of TRBD2 was not tested on the DNA. The CDR3 length is 9 residues, termini included. Germline V gives CDR1 LGHDT, CDR2 YNNKEL (reference sequence). The CDR3 here is CASSPETSG.

In its sample, this clone was seen once. CDR3 protein: CASSPIAGPSYNEQFF. The CDR3 coding sequence is TGCGCCAGCAGCCCCATAGCGGGACCCTCCTACAATGAGCAGTTCTTC. The chain uses TRBV4-1 and TRBJ2-1; TRBD2 matches at 8 bases. Germline CDR1 reads MGHRA; CDR2 reads YSYEKL. V was clipped by 4 bases and J by 0 bases; unmatched bases: 5. The CDR3 runs 16 residues.

The chain carries TRBV7-9 and TRBJ1-1; 9 bases are shared with TRBD1. Germline assignment: CDR1 SEHNR and CDR2 FQNEAQ (reference sequence). Unmatched junction bases numbered 8, after V lost 4 bases and J lost 2 bases. CDR3 length: 16 residues. The CDR3 nucleotides read TGTGCCAGCAGCTCATCAAGACAGGGGGGCAACACTGAAGCTTTCTTT. Its protein product is CASSSSRQGGNTEAFF.

The chain carries TRBV11-2 and TRBJ2-7; perhaps TRBD1 as D (6 bases). This CDR3 is 14 amino acids long. Germline-derived CDR1 and CDR2 are SGHAT and FQNNGV. V was shortened by 5 bases and J by 9 bases, with 20 bases between the two germline ends. The CDR3 sequence is CASSLGTSIRRQYF. As DNA, the CDR3 is TGTGCCAGCAGCCTGGGGACATCAATTCGACGGCAGTACTTC.

There are a few counts of this clone. The chain links TRBV6-4 to TRBJ2-7; TRBD1 matches at 9 bases. Germline-derived CDR1 and CDR2 are MRHNA and SNTAGT. CDR3 length equals 13 residues. Trimming took 5 bases from V and 3 from J; bases not matched to a gene: 2. CDR3 DNA: TGTGCCAGCAGTATGGACAGGGGCTACGAGCAGTACTTC. Its translation: CASSMDRGYEQYF.

V is TRBV2 and J is TRBJ1-5; maybe TRBD1 (5 bases). Germline V lookup: CDR1 SNHLY, CDR2 FYNNEI. V lost 4 bases and J 5 bases, leaving 12 bases between the germline ends. The CDR3 extends over 14 amino acids. CDR3 amino acids: CASSVVGLDQPQHF. The CDR3 DNA reads as TGTGCCAGCAGTGTGGTGGGACTTGATCAGCCCCAGCATTTT.

The chain links TRBV30 to TRBJ2-5; D might be TRBD2 (6 bases). The CDR3 runs 14 residues. Trimming shortened V by 3 bases and J by 5 bases, and 16 bases separated the two germline ends. Germline CDR1 is GTSNPN and CDR2 is SVGIG (reference sequence). The CDR3 is CAWRVGVAGETQYF. The CDR3 nucleotides read TGTGCCTGGAGAGTCGGTGTGGCGGGGGAGACCCAGTACTTC.

The gene calls are TRBV29-1 and TRBJ2-3; no firm D call. The CDR3 is made up of 12 amino acids. V lost 4 bases to trimming and J lost 0 bases, with 5 bases between them. Looked up from germline, CDR1 is SQVTM and CDR2 is ANQGSEA. The CDR3, as DNA: TGCAGCGTTGCGGTCAGCACAGATACGCAGTATTTT. It specifies CSVAVSTDTQYF.

The chain employs TRBV18 and TRBJ1-1; 8 bases line up with TRBD1. The CDR3 sequence is 19 residues long. Per germline, CDR1 KGHSH and CDR2 LQKENI. V shed 4 bases and J 1 base; nucleotides not matched to a gene: 17. CDR3 in DNA: TGTGCCAGCTCACTGGACAGGGTAGCCCTTGGAGCGACGAACACTGAAGCTTTCTTT. It encodes CASSLDRVALGATNTEAFF. The full variable domain, with the rest looked up from reference TRBV18 and TRBJ1-1, is NAGVMQNPRHLVRRRGQEARLRCSPMKGHSHVYWYRQLPEEGLKFMVYLQKENIIDESGMPKERFSAEFPKEGPSILRIQQVVRGDSAAYFCASSLDRVALGATNTEAFFGQGTRLTVV.

Of note for this clone: The DNA is omitted, as the CDR3 cannot be located on it reliably, and the CDR3 follows TCRdb's listing. The chain recombines TRBV11-2 with TRBJ1-2; TRBD1 reflects the table's D call only, with no check against the DNA. The CDR3 totals 12 residues, both ends included. Germline assignment: CDR1 SGHAT and CDR2 FQNNGV. This chain's CDR3 is CASSFGTGSGTF.